These 15 T cell receptor beta chains were sequenced from one sample in a study of shared clonotypes between healthy human individuals. Naive CD8 cells were CD45RO-negative, positively selected for CCR7, excluding terminally differentiated effector memory CD45RA+ cells. Only in-frame clones appear in the TCRdb table, and some are missing; sequencing was by immunoSEQ multiplex PCR. In the table there are around 1,900,000 clones, about 93% of which are singletons. Sequencing was carried out using naive CD8+ T cells from PBMCs. The receptors shown here come from a man aged 18-30 years in good health. Some clones in this sample may be carry-over from other donors' samples.

The genes are TRBV11-2 and TRBJ2-2; D not resolved. Germline V gives CDR1 SGHAT, CDR2 FQNNGV. With 1 base removed from V and 4 bases from J, the gap between germline ends came to 7 bases. The CDR3 sequence is 14 residues long. CDR3 residues: CASSLVFRTGELFF. In nucleotides, the CDR3 is TGTGCCAGCAGCTTAGTATTCCGCACCGGGGAGCTGTTTTTT. The variable domain in full, with the rest retrieved from reference TRBV11-2 and TRBJ2-2, is EAGVAQSPRYKIIEKRQSVAFWCNPISGHATLYWYQQILGQGPKLLIQFQNNGVVDDSQLPKDRFSAERLKGVDSTLKIQPAKLEDSAVYLCASSLVFRTGELFFGEGSRLTVL.

The J gene is TRBJ2-7, the V gene TRBV5-1, with D perhaps matching TRBD1 (6 bases). CDR1 and CDR2 from the germline V gene are SGHRS and YFSETQ. The CDR3 spans 16 residues. Trimming pared 5 bases from V and 2 bases from J, leaving 20 bases between. CDR3 DNA sequence: TGCGCCAGCAGAATTACCGACAGGCAACCTACCTACGAGCAGTACTTC. Translation gives CASRITDRQPTYEQYF.

The chain has TRBV27 and TRBJ1-5, with D possibly matching TRBD1 (5 bases). V shed 4 bases and J shed 2 bases, with 9 bases lying between them. This CDR3 is 14 amino acids long. CDR1 is MNHEY and CDR2 is SMNVEV in the germline V gene (reference sequence). CDR3 coding DNA: TGTGCCAGCAGTTGGCGGGACCGCAATCAGCCCCAGCATTTT. This sequence encodes CASSWRDRNQPQHF.

The chain uses TRBV9 and TRBJ1-1, with 7 nucleotides matching TRBD1. V trimming: 4 bases; J trimming: 1 base; junction bases outside the gene matches: 13. The germline V gene encodes CDR1 SGDLS and CDR2 YYNGEE. The CDR3 is 17 amino acids. CDR3 protein: CASSLPADRPPNTEAFF. CDR3 DNA sequence: TGTGCCAGCAGCCTACCAGCGGACAGGCCGCCGAACACTGAAGCTTTCTTT.

This clone was recorded once. Other DNA sequences of this sample code for an identical CDR3. The V call is TRBV28, the J call TRBJ2-7; unclear D gene. Germline V gene data show CDR1 as MDHEN and CDR2 as SYDVKM. The V and J ends lost 6 bases and 7 bases respectively, with 10 bases between them. The CDR3 loop spans 11 amino acids. The CDR3 is CASSFGPEQYF. CDR3 DNA sequence: TGTGCCAGCAGCTTCGGCCCTGAGCAGTACTTC.

This chain connects TRBV19 to TRBJ1-4; weak D call: TRBD1 (5 bases). The CDR3 consists of 16 residues. Germline V gene sequence: CDR1 LNHDA, CDR2 SQIVND (reference sequence). Deletions cut 2 bases from V and 4 bases from J, with 14 bases between. The CDR3 DNA sequence: TGTGCCAGTAGTATATTTCCCAGGGCCAGTAATGAAAAACTGTTTTTT. This translates into CASSIFPRASNEKLFF.

V is TRBV7-8 and J is TRBJ2-1; 9 bases are a match to TRBD2. The length of the CDR3 is 15 residues. Germline V gene lookup returns CDR1 SGHVS and CDR2 FQNEAQ. V lost 5 bases and J lost 9; bases outside the gene matches: 11. The CDR3 DNA sequence: TGTGCCAGCAGCCCCATAAGAGCGGGAGGTATTGAGCAGTTCTTC. Its translation: CASSPIRAGGIEQFF. The full variable domain, with the rest looked up from reference TRBV7-8 and TRBJ2-1, is GAGVSQSPRYKVAKRGQDVALRCDPISGHVSLFWYQQALGQGPEFLTYFQNEAQLDKSGLPSDRFFAERPEGSVSTLKIQRTQQEDSAVYLCASSPIRAGGIEQFFGPGTRLTVL.

The chain combines TRBV7-9 with TRBJ2-7, with no clear D. Deletions cut 5 bases from V and 7 bases from J, with 9 bases between. Per germline, CDR1 SEHNR and CDR2 FQNEAQ (reference sequence). CDR3 length equals 11 residues. The CDR3 DNA reads TGTGCCAGCAGCATTGAGCAGGAGCAGTACTTC. Translating gives CASSIEQEQYF.

This rearrangement joins TRBV7-9 to TRBJ2-5, with no clear D. V lost 6 bases and J 3 bases, leaving 11 bases between the germline ends. CDR3 size: 13 residues. Germline values: CDR1 SEHNR, CDR2 FQNEAQ (reference sequence). CDR3 sequence (DNA): TGTGCCAGCAGAGGCCCACCCAAAGAGACCCAGTACTTC. It specifies CASRGPPKETQYF. Together with reference TRBV7-9 and TRBJ2-5, the CDR3 gives the full variable domain: DTGVSQNPRHKITKRGQNVTFRCDPISEHNRLYWYRQTLGQGPEFLTYFQNEAQLEKSRLLSDRFSAERPKGSFSTLEIQRTEQGDSAMYLCASRGPPKETQYFGPGTRLLVL.

This rearrangement joins TRBV9 to TRBJ2-3, with 7 bases lining up with TRBD1. Germline CDR1 is SGDLS and CDR2 is YYNGEE. This CDR3 has 16 amino acids. V dropped 3 bases and J dropped 2; count of bases not matched to a gene: 9. Written as DNA, the CDR3 is TGTGCCAGCAGCGCAGAGGGGGCGACCGTCACAGATACGCAGTATTTT. Translating gives CASSAEGATVTDTQYF.

The chain joins TRBV2 to TRBJ2-7, with 9 bases lining up with TRBD2. V lost 3 bases and J lost 2; bases outside the gene matches: 20. The germline gives CDR1 SNHLY, CDR2 FYNNEI. CDR3 length: 20 residues. The CDR3 region has the DNA TGTGCCAGCAGTGACCCCATGGACAGGAGCTTCATAGCGGGAGCCTACGAGCAGTACTTC. The encoded protein is CASSDPMDRSFIAGAYEQYF.

This sequence joins TRBV4-1 and TRBJ2-1; 8 nucleotides align to TRBD2. Germline-derived CDR1 and CDR2 are MGHRA and YSYEKL. V shed 0 bases and J 6 bases; nucleotides not matched to a gene: 16. This CDR3 is 19 amino acids long. In DNA form, the CDR3 reads TGCGCCAGCAGCCAAGACGGGGGGGTTGGAGCGGAAGCTCCCAATGAGCAGTTCTTC. Residues: CASSQDGGVGAEAPNEQFF.

This chain connects TRBV9 to TRBJ2-5; TRBD2 is a possible D gene (5 bases). The CDR3 sequence is 16 residues long. Trimming stripped 4 bases from V and 5 bases from J, with 21 bases between. Germline V gene lookup returns CDR1 SGDLS and CDR2 YYNGEE. The CDR3 nucleotides are TGTGCCAGCAGCCCCGGGCTAAGCGGCTCGCGGGAGACCCAGTACTTC. It is translated as CASSPGLSGSRETQYF.

A remark on this clone: This specimen includes other DNA sequences encoding the same CDR3. The genes are TRBV27 and TRBJ2-1, with 13 bases identical to TRBD2. J was trimmed by 7 bases and V by 5 bases; bases with no gene match: 5. Germline V gene lookup returns CDR1 MNHEY and CDR2 SMNVEV (reference sequence). This CDR3 has 15 amino acids. CDR3 sequence reads: CASSLLAGGPNEQFF. CDR3 coding DNA: TGTGCCAGCAGTCTACTAGCGGGAGGGCCAAATGAGCAGTTCTTC.

The gene calls are TRBV9 and TRBJ1-2; TRBD1 matches 10 bases. The CDR3 is 15 amino acids. V lost 3 bases and J lost 4; bases outside the gene matches: 6. Germline CDR1 is SGDLS and CDR2 is YYNGEE. CDR3 bases: TGTGCCAGCAGCGAGGGACAGGGGCGAGGCTATGGCTACACCTTC. It is translated as CASSEGQGRGYGYTF.